The rows below give T cell receptor beta chains drawn from one sample of a study of cytomegalovirus exposure and HLA in healthy donors. Sequencing was performed with immunoSEQ multiplex PCR; in TCRdb, only in-frame clones are kept and a portion is missing. The sample contains more than 85,000 clones, over 80% of which appear only once. The sequencing input was PBMCs. These TCRs come from a man younger than 40 in good health and CMV-seropositive. Each CDR3 is given with its conserved first and last residue.

v_gene	j_gene	CDR3aa
TRBV5-6	TRBJ1-6	CASSFVTSSYNSPLHF
TRBV6-1	TRBJ2-3	CASSVGQGETDTQYF
TRBV28	TRBJ2-1	CASSLEGGLYNEQFF
TRBV2	TRBJ2-7	CASSPLTEQYF
TRBV6-5	TRBJ2-1	CASSQGNYNEQFF
TRBV19	TRBJ1-2	CASNADTLVGYGYTF
TRBV2	TRBJ2-1	CASTGGVNEQFF
TRBV18	TRBJ1-4	CASSQDRGGEKLFF
TRBV29-1	TRBJ1-5	CSVATATDQPQHF
TRBV30	TRBJ1-6	CAWSTPAGTNSPLHF
TRBV5-1	TRBJ1-1	CASSLGQAYTEAFF
TRBV4-2	TRBJ1-4	CASSPLVGVKLFF
TRBV30	TRBJ2-7	CAWSVAGTSYEQYF
TRBV18	TRBJ2-7	CASSPGGQDYEQYF
TRBV19	TRBJ1-5	CASSRQWSQHF
TRBV6-5	TRBJ1-2	CASSFVGGQGDYGYTF
TRBV5-4	TRBJ2-1	CASSFSGGHQFF
TRBV2	TRBJ1-5	CASSEVSGSNQPQHF
TRBV6-1	TRBJ2-7	CASSYVREGEQYF
TRBV30	TRBJ1-1	CAWRDPLYRVAGVGTEAFF
TRBV27	TRBJ1-4	CASSTRTGGEGTNEKLFF
TRBV5-1	TRBJ1-6	CASSEGHGNLGGNNSPLHF
TRBV5-6	TRBJ2-2	CASSLRSGPRLWTGELFF
TRBV2	TRBJ1-1	CASSAWQGQTEAFF
TRBV6-5	TRBJ2-7	CASSKDRGKGYEQYF
TRBV5-4	TRBJ2-1	CASSLDRGAYNEQFF
TRBV5-4	TRBJ2-1	CASSWSYNEQFF
TRBV7-2	TRBJ2-2	CASSLYRMNTGELFF
TRBV11-2	TRBJ1-2	CASSLDHTDNYGYTF